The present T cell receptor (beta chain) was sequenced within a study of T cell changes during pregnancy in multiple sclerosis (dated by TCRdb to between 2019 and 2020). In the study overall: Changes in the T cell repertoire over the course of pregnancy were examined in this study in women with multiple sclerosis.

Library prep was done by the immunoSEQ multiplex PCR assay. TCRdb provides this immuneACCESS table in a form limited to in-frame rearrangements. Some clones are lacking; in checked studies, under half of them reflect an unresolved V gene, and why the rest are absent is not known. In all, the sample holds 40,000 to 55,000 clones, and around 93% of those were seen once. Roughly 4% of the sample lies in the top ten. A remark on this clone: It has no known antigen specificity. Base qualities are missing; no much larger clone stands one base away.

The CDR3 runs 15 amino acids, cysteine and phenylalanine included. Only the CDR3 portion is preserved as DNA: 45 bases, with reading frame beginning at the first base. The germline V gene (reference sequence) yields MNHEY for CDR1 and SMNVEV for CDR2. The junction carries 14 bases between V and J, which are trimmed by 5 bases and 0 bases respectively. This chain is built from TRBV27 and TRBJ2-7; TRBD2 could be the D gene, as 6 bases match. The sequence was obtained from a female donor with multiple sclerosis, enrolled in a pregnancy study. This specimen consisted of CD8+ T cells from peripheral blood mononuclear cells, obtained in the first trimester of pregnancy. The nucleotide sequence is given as TGTGCCAGCAGTGTAGGGCGGGGCTTCTCCTACGAGCAGTACTTC. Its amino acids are CASSVGRGFSYEQYF.